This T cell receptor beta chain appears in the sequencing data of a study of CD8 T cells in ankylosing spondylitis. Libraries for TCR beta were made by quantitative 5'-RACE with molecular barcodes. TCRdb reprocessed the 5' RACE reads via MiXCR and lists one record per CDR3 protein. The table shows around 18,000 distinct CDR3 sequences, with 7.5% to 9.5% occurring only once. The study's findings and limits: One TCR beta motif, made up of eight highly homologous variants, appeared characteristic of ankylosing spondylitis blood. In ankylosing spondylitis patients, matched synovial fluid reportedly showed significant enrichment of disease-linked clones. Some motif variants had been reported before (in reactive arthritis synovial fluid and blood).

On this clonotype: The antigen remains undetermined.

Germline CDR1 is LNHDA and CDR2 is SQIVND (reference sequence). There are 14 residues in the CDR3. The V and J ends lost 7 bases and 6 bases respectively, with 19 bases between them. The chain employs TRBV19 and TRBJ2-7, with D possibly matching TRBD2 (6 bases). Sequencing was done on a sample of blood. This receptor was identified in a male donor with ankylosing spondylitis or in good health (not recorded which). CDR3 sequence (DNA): TGTGCCAGTAAAGCAAAGGACTACTATCGCGAGCAGTACTTC. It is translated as CASKAKDYYREQYF.